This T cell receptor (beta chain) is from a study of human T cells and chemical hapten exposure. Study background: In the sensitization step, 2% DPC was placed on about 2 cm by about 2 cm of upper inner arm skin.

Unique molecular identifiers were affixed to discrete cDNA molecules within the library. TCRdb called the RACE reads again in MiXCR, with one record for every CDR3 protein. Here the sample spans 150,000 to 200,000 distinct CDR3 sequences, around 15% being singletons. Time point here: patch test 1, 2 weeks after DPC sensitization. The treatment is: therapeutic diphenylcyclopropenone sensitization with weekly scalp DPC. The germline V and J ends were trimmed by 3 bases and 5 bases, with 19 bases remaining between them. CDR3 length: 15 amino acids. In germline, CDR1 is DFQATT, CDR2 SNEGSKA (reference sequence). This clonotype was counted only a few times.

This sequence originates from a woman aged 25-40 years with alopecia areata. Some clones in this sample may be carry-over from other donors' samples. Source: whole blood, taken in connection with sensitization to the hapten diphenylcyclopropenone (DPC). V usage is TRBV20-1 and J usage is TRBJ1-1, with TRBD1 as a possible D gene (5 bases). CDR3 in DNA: TGCAGTGCTAGTAGCCCGAGAAGGGGTGGGACTGAAGCTTTCTTT. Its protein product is CSASSPRRGGTEAFF.